One sample yielded the 24 T cell receptor beta chains listed below, sequenced in a study of beta chain features in type 1 diabetes. Study findings and constraints: Within each of all four CD4+ subsets, Type 1 diabetes patients had TCRB CDR3s that were moderately but significantly shorter.

The sequenced template was cDNA made from the entire isolated RNA. Assay used: immunoSEQ multiplex PCR; TCRdb lists only in-frame clones, some missing. The sample holds approximately 160,000 clones, around 63% seen once. The antigens these receptors bind are not known. The specimen sequenced was naive CD4+ T cells from blood. Source of these receptors: a man aged 30 to 39 with type 1 diabetes.

The V gene is TRBV29-1, the J gene TRBJ2-1, with TRBD1 matching 9 bases. Germline V gene sequence: CDR1 SQVTM, CDR2 ANQGSEA. The CDR3 loop spans 15 amino acids. The J segment lost 0 bases and the V segment lost 5 bases, leaving 5 bases of the junction unmatched. This chain's CDR3 is CSVPGQGSSYNEQFF. The CDR3 DNA reads TGCAGCGTTCCCGGACAGGGGAGCTCCTACAATGAGCAGTTCTTC.

The chain is built from TRBV7-9 and TRBJ2-5; no clear D. V shed 5 bases and J shed 1 base, with 8 bases lying between them. The length of the CDR3 is 13 residues. Germline CDR1 SEHNR, CDR2 FQNEAQ (reference sequence). The CDR3 region is CASSPRLQETQYF. CDR3 in DNA: TGTGCCAGCAGCCCCCGGCTCCAAGAGACCCAGTACTTC. Based on the CDR3 plus reference TRBV7-9 and TRBJ2-5, the full variable domain is DTGVSQNPRHKITKRGQNVTFRCDPISEHNRLYWYRQTLGQGPEFLTYFQNEAQLEKSRLLSDRFSAERPKGSFSTLEIQRTEQGDSAMYLCASSPRLQETQYFGPGTRLLVL.

The chain couples TRBV15 to TRBJ1-6; D possibly corresponds to TRBD1 (5 bases). This CDR3 has 14 amino acids. V was shortened by 6 bases and J by 7 bases, with 13 bases between the two germline ends. The V gene's germline CDR1 is LNHNV and CDR2 YYDKDF (reference sequence). CDR3 in amino acids: CATRATGGNSPLHF. CDR3 DNA: TGTGCCACCAGGGCTACAGGAGGCAATTCACCCCTCCACTTT.

The chain combines TRBV4-2 with TRBJ1-2; no clear D. The length of the CDR3 is 15 residues. CDR1 and CDR2 from the germline V gene are LGHNA and YNFKEQ. V dropped 2 bases and J dropped 7 bases, with 17 bases sitting between them. The CDR3 DNA sequence: TGTGCCAGCAGCCAACCAGACGGAGCCGCCGGTGGCTACACCTTC. The encoded protein is CASSQPDGAAGGYTF.

As to this clone: Other nucleotide sequences from this sample produce the same CDR3. CDR3 nucleotides: TGTGCCAGCAGTTCGGCCTACGAGCAGTACTTC. Its translation is CASSSAYEQYF. V and J are TRBV7-2 and TRBJ2-7; no reliable D call. The CDR3 sequence is 11 residues long. CDR1 and CDR2 from the germline V gene are SGHTA and FQGNSA. Trimming took off 6 bases at V and 2 bases at J, with 5 bases between the two ends.

In this sample, this clone turned up a few times. This chain joins TRBV4-3 and TRBJ2-1; 9 bases map to TRBD1. Germline CDR1 and CDR2: LGHNA and YSLEER. V lost 4 bases to trimming and J lost 8 bases; unmatched junction nucleotides: 9. This CDR3 comprises 15 residues. The CDR3 DNA is TGCGCCAGCAGCCGAGAACTACAGGGGGCACATGAGCAGTTCTTC. This encodes CASSRELQGAHEQFF.

This clone was recorded only once. The chain uses TRBV6-5 and TRBJ2-1, with TRBD1 matching over 11 bases. CDR3 length equals 15 residues. V lost 6 bases, J lost 13 bases, and 14 bases stayed unmatched. CDR1 and CDR2 from the germline V gene are MNHEY and SVGAGI. The CDR3 loop is CASSPPWTGGREQFF. CDR3 nucleotides: TGTGCCAGCAGCCCTCCTTGGACAGGGGGCCGGGAACAGTTCTTC.

The gene calls are TRBV9 and TRBJ2-1; 8 bases are shared with TRBD1. Germline CDR1 SGDLS, CDR2 YYNGEE. CDR3 size: 14 residues. V was pared by 0 bases and J by 8 bases, with 4 bases of the junction left unmatched. The CDR3 reads CASSVGDRQDEQFF. The CDR3 coding sequence is TGTGCCAGCAGCGTAGGGGACAGGCAGGATGAGCAGTTCTTC. The whole variable domain, filled in from reference TRBV9 and TRBJ2-1, reads DSGVTQTPKHLITATGQRVTLRCSPRSGDLSVYWYQQSLDQGLQFLIQYYNGEERAKGNILERFSAQQFPDLHSELNLSSLELGDSALYFCASSVGDRQDEQFFGPGTRLTVL.

The chain combines TRBV30 with TRBJ2-7, with TRBD1 matching 8 bases. The CDR3 is 13 residues long. V was pared by 2 bases and J by 2 bases, with 2 bases of the junction left unmatched. Germline lookup yields CDR1 GTSNPN and CDR2 SVGIG (reference sequence). The CDR3 sequence is CAWSPGGTYEQYF. The CDR3 DNA is TGTGCCTGGAGTCCAGGGGGCACCTACGAGCAGTACTTC.

The CDR3 DNA sequence: TGTGCCACCAGCAGAGATATTGTAGCCGGACAGGGCTATGGCTACACCTTC. Amino acid sequence: CATSRDIVAGQGYGYTF. V gene TRBV15 combines with J gene TRBJ1-2; TRBD1 agrees at 8 bases. Per the germline V gene, CDR1 is LNHNV and CDR2 is YYDKDF (reference sequence). CDR3 size: 17 residues. V shed 0 bases, J shed 4 bases, and the junction held 10 bases outside the gene matches.

The chain carries TRBV7-2 and TRBJ2-7; TRBD1 matches 7 bases. V lost 1 base to trimming and J lost 2 bases; unmatched junction nucleotides: 11. The CDR3 extends over 17 amino acids. Germline V gene lookup returns CDR1 SGHTA and CDR2 FQGNSA. For the CDR3, the DNA is TGTGCCAGCAGCTTAGGGTCCGGGGCAGGGGGAGCCTACGAGCAGTACTTC. This sequence encodes CASSLGSGAGGAYEQYF. Together with reference TRBV7-2 and TRBJ2-7, the CDR3 gives the full variable domain: GAGVSQSPSNKVTEKGKDVELRCDPISGHTALYWYRQSLGQGLEFLIYFQGNSAPDKSGLPSDRFSAERTGGSVSTLTIQRTQQEDSAVYLCASSLGSGAGGAYEQYFGPGTRLTVT.

The J gene is TRBJ1-5, the V gene TRBV30; TRBD1 matches 9 bases. Germline V gene sequence: CDR1 GTSNPN, CDR2 SVGIG (reference sequence). V dropped 2 bases and J dropped 7; count of bases not matched to a gene: 6. CDR3 size: 14 residues. As DNA, the CDR3 is TGTGCCTGGAGTCCGGGACAGGGTTGGCAGCCCCAGCATTTT. Its translation is CAWSPGQGWQPQHF.

The genes are TRBV2 and TRBJ2-5; no clear D gene. Germline lookup yields CDR1 SNHLY and CDR2 FYNNEI. This CDR3 is 14 amino acids long. Trimming shortened V by 7 bases and J by 3 bases, and 15 bases separated the two germline ends. The CDR3 DNA follows: TGTGCCAGCAAGGAATCCGGGCCCAAAGAGACCCAGTACTTC. It yields the protein CASKESGPKETQYF.

The CDR3 nucleotides read TGTGCCAGCAGGAAGTTGAACACTGAAGCTTTCTTT. It translates to CASRKLNTEAFF. The rearrangement joins TRBV2 to TRBJ1-1; D call uncertain. In germline, CDR1 is SNHLY, CDR2 FYNNEI. The CDR3 consists of 12 residues. Between the trimmed V and J ends, which lost 6 bases and 0 bases, there was a span of 5 bases.

The chain uses TRBV4-1 and TRBJ2-3; D gene unclear. V lost 0 bases and J lost 4, with 5 bases in between. This CDR3 spans 13 amino acids. Germline V CDR1 and CDR2: MGHRA, YSYEKL. This CDR3 is CASSQEGADTQYF. For the CDR3, the DNA is TGCGCCAGCAGCCAAGAAGGTGCAGATACGCAGTATTTT.

This clone was detected a few times. The CDR3, as DNA: TGTGCCAGCAGCTCTGAAGCGGGGGGCCCTTTTGAGCAGTTCTTC. Its protein is CASSSEAGGPFEQFF. The rearrangement joins TRBV7-2 to TRBJ2-1; 9 nucleotides align to TRBD2. J gave up 9 bases and V 4 bases, and 10 bases lay outside the gene matches. CDR1 is SGHTA, CDR2 FQGNSA, per germline. CDR3 length equals 15 residues.

CDR3 in DNA: TGTGCCTGTACGACAGGGGGTAGGGAGACCCAGTACTTC. It yields the protein CACTTGGRETQYF. This chain joins TRBV30 and TRBJ2-5, with 9 bases aligning to TRBD1. The trim removed 6 bases at V and 5 bases at J, leaving 7 bases unmatched. The CDR3 sequence is 13 residues long. CDR1 GTSNPN and CDR2 SVGIG come from the germline V gene (reference sequence).

The chain employs TRBV5-6 and TRBJ2-3; D might be TRBD2 (5 bases). The CDR3 contains 13 residues. In germline, CDR1 is SGHDT, CDR2 YYEEEE. The V and J ends lost 0 bases and 5 bases respectively, with 7 bases between them. DNA of the CDR3: TGTGCCAGCAGCTTGGTCGGGGTAGATACGCAGTATTTT. It yields the protein CASSLVGVDTQYF. Supplemented by reference TRBV5-6 and TRBJ2-3, the full variable domain reads DAGVTQSPTHLIKTRGQQVTLRCSPKSGHDTVSWYQQALGQGPQFIFQYYEEEERQRGNFPDRFSGHQFPNYSSELNVNALLLGDSALYLCASSLVGVDTQYFGPGTRLTVL.

This sequence joins TRBV29-1 and TRBJ1-2; no firm D call. The CDR3 sequence is 13 residues long. V was clipped by 3 bases and J by 2 bases, with 10 bases between them. Per germline, CDR1 SQVTM and CDR2 ANQGSEA. The CDR3 is CSVDGLTNYGYTF. CDR3 DNA sequence: TGCAGCGTTGATGGTTTAACAAACTATGGCTACACCTTC.

This clone has a single count. The chain joins TRBV29-1 to TRBJ1-2; D unresolved. CDR1 SQVTM and CDR2 ANQGSEA come from the germline V gene. The V end was cut by 4 bases, the J end by 4 bases, with 10 bases between. The CDR3 covers 12 residues. The CDR3 DNA sequence: TGCAGCGTTGGAGAAGTTTCCTATGGCTACACCTTC. As protein: CSVGEVSYGYTF.

This clone has more than one count but fewer than ten. This sequence joins TRBV23-1 and TRBJ2-7; D remains ambiguous. TRBV23-1 qualifies as an ORF whose function is uncertain. V lost 1 base and J 5 bases, leaving 15 bases between the germline ends. The CDR3 has 15 amino acids. As DNA, the CDR3 is TGCGCCAGCAGTCAATGCGGAACAGACCGGGACGAGCAGTACTTC. It is translated as CASSQCGTDRDEQYF.

This rearrangement joins TRBV30 to TRBJ2-3, with TRBD1 as a possible D gene (5 bases). Germline CDR1 is GTSNPN and CDR2 is SVGIG (reference sequence). The V and J ends lost 4 bases and 2 bases respectively, with 13 bases between them. CDR3 length: 14 amino acids. The DNA for the CDR3 is TGTGCCTGGACGTTGGGGCGAAACACAGATACGCAGTATTTT. Translating it yields CAWTLGRNTDTQYF.

The chain employs TRBV29-1 and TRBJ2-1, with a possible D match to TRBD2 (7 bases). This CDR3 contains 14 residues. V was pared by 5 bases and J by 1 base, with 12 bases between. In germline, CDR1 is SQVTM, CDR2 ANQGSEA. The CDR3 reads CSVYGGPSYNEQFF. The CDR3, as DNA: TGCAGCGTTTACGGGGGGCCGTCCTACAATGAGCAGTTCTTC.

This sequence joins TRBV29-1 and TRBJ1-1, with D perhaps matching TRBD1 (5 bases). This CDR3 spans 12 amino acids. The V gene lost 3 bases and the J gene lost 10 bases, with 15 bases spanning the gap. Germline V CDR1 and CDR2: SQVTM, ANQGSEA. CDR3 amino acids: CSVEYGASGAFF. Written as DNA, the CDR3 is TGCAGCGTTGAGTACGGGGCCTCGGGAGCTTTCTTT.